These 29 T cell receptor beta chains came from one sample sequenced in a study of blood T cell repertoires in COVID-19. The assay was immunoSEQ multiplex PCR, and TCRdb's table has in-frame clones only and misses some. The table lists roughly 260,000 clones, about nine tenths of them singletons. The sample taken for sequencing was peripheral blood. Every receptor here comes from a man between 60 and 75 years old who had recovered from COVID-19.

Here the CDR3 reads CASSVAAVQYEQYF. The CDR3 DNA sequence: TGTGCCAGCAGCGTAGCAGCGGTACAGTACGAGCAGTACTTC. The chain combines TRBV9 with TRBJ2-7; a weak D match, TRBD2 (5 bases). Germline V gives CDR1 SGDLS, CDR2 YYNGEE. The CDR3 contains 14 residues. Trimming cost V 0 bases and J 4 bases, with 11 bases left between them.

The genes are TRBV7-6 and TRBJ1-6, with a weak D call TRBD1 (5 bases). The CDR3 is 16 residues long. Trimming left V 4 bases short and J 8 bases short, with 18 bases between. CDR1 SGHVS and CDR2 FNYEAQ come from the germline V gene. The CDR3 bases are TGTGCCAGCAGCTGGGGAAAGGCTAAAGGGGATTCACCCCTCCACTTT. Residues: CASSWGKAKGDSPLHF.

About this clone: This specimen includes other DNA sequences encoding the same CDR3. This CDR3 reads CATSDPGTGGNEQFF. CDR3 in DNA: TGTGCCACCAGTGATCCAGGGACAGGGGGTAATGAGCAGTTCTTC. The gene calls are TRBV24-1 and TRBJ2-1, with 11 bases aligning to TRBD1. Germline V lookup: CDR1 KGHDR, CDR2 SFDVKD. The CDR3 sequence is 15 residues long. Trimming removed 3 bases from V and 7 bases from J; junction bases left unmatched: 4.

The chain joins TRBV7-2 to TRBJ2-7, with 8 nucleotides matching TRBD1. The ends lost 5 bases at V and 3 bases at J; junction bases unmatched: 12. CDR3 length: 16 amino acids. Germline CDR1 reads SGHTA; CDR2 reads FQGNSA. In DNA form, the CDR3 reads TGTGCCAGCAGCCAATCCGGGACAGGTACATTCTACGAGCAGTACTTC. Its protein product is CASSQSGTGTFYEQYF.

The CDR3, as DNA: TGTGCCAGCAGCAAGACTAGCGGGGGTGGGGAGGGTGAGCAGTTCTTC. This sequence encodes CASSKTSGGGEGEQFF. The genes are TRBV3-1 (or the pseudogene TRBV3-2) and TRBJ2-1, with 12 bases lining up with TRBD2. CDR1 LGHDT and CDR2 YNNKEL come from the germline V gene (reference sequence). Unmatched junction bases numbered 11, after V lost 5 bases and J lost 9 bases. The CDR3 has 16 amino acids.

V is TRBV5-1 and J is TRBJ2-1; 9 nucleotides agree with TRBD2. This CDR3 contains 15 residues. Losses at the gene ends were 1 base for V and 8 bases for J; bases not matched to a gene: 7. Per the germline V gene, CDR1 is SGHRS and CDR2 is YFSETQ. The CDR3 DNA reads as TGCGCCAGCAGCTTGCGGCGGGGCGGGGGGGATGAGCAGTTCTTC. Translated: CASSLRRGGGDEQFF.

The gene calls are TRBV10-2 and TRBJ2-3; 10 positions match TRBD2. This CDR3 comprises 15 residues. Looked up from germline, CDR1 is WSHSY and CDR2 is SAAADI. V gave up 10 bases and J gave up 2 bases; unmatched junction bases: 9. Written as DNA, the CDR3 is TGCGCCACCACAGGAAGCGGGGGGGTCACAGATACGCAGTATTTT. As protein: CATTGSGGVTDTQYF.

The rearrangement uses TRBV6-6 and TRBJ2-3; D not certain. CDR1 and CDR2 from the germline V gene are MNHNY and SVGAGI (reference sequence). The germline V and J ends were trimmed by 2 bases and 2 bases, with 11 bases remaining between them. This CDR3 is built from 15 residues. The CDR3: CASSYGGDFTDTQYF. Written as DNA, the CDR3 is TGTGCCAGCAGTTACGGCGGAGATTTCACAGATACGCAGTATTTT.

The chain joins TRBV10-3 to TRBJ1-4; tentative D call: TRBD1 (5 bases). Germline assignment: CDR1 ENHRY and CDR2 SYGVKD. The CDR3 length is 15 residues. The ends were cut back, 6 bases at V and 0 bases at J, with 11 bases in the middle. CDR3 coding DNA: TGTGCCATCAGGACCGGACATACAACTAATGAAAAACTGTTTTTT. Translation: CAIRTGHTTNEKLFF.

The rearrangement uses TRBV11-2 and TRBJ2-3; D not certain. V lost 5 bases, J lost 0 bases, and 18 bases lay in between. The germline V gene encodes CDR1 SGHAT and CDR2 FQNNGV. The CDR3 is 17 residues long. The CDR3 nucleotides read TGTGCCAGCAGCCTAAGAGGATCGGTAGCTAGCACAGATACGCAGTATTTT. It is translated as CASSLRGSVASTDTQYF.

This clone was counted between two and nine times. V usage is TRBV7-3 and J usage is TRBJ2-1; possibly TRBD2 for D (6 bases). This CDR3 spans 17 amino acids. The ends were cut back, 2 bases at V and 0 bases at J, with 14 bases in the middle. The germline CDR1 and CDR2 sequences are SGHTA and FQGTGA. The CDR3 nucleotides read TGTGCCAGCAGCTTATTACCCCGGGGGAGCTCCTACAATGAGCAGTTCTTC. It specifies CASSLLPRGSSYNEQFF.

The table lists this clone with a few counts. The chain has TRBV5-1 and TRBJ2-3, with 7 bases that match TRBD2. V lost 1 base to trimming and J lost 2 bases; unmatched junction nucleotides: 4. Germline assignment: CDR1 SGHRS and CDR2 YFSETQ. This CDR3 is built from 15 residues. In DNA form, the CDR3 reads TGCGCCAGCAGCTTGAGCGGGGATTTCACAGATACGCAGTATTTT. This codes for CASSLSGDFTDTQYF.

V is TRBV11-2 and J is TRBJ1-2, with D tentatively TRBD1 (5 bases). The CDR3 contains 14 residues. Germline V gene data show CDR1 as SGHAT and CDR2 as FQNNGV. The germline V and J ends were trimmed by 5 bases and 4 bases, with 14 bases remaining between them. CDR3 residues: CASSRRQGFYGYTF. Here the CDR3 DNA reads TGTGCCAGCAGCCGCCGCCAGGGATTCTATGGCTACACCTTC.

The chain has TRBV5-1 and TRBJ2-5, with TRBD2 matching 7 bases. The CDR3 loop spans 15 amino acids. The V segment lost 0 bases and the J segment 4 bases; nucleotides outside the gene matches: 6. Germline values: CDR1 SGHRS, CDR2 YFSETQ. For the CDR3, the DNA is TGCGCCAGCAGCTTGGTTGGCAGGGAGGGAGAGACCCAGTACTTC. Protein sequence: CASSLVGREGETQYF.

This clone appeared a single time. The CDR3 reads CASSLSGAQETQYF. CDR3 nucleotides: TGTGCCAGCAGCCTCAGCGGGGCCCAAGAGACCCAGTACTTC. The chain joins TRBV7-2 to TRBJ2-5; 7 bases are a match to TRBD2. Germline-derived CDR1 and CDR2 are SGHTA and FQGNSA. V trimming: 5 bases; J trimming: 1 base; junction bases outside the gene matches: 4. There are 14 residues in the CDR3.

The V and J genes are TRBV24-1 and TRBJ2-1, with TRBD1 matching over 12 bases. This CDR3 is built from 18 residues. The J segment lost 5 bases and the V segment lost 4 bases, leaving 11 bases of the junction unmatched. Looked up from germline, CDR1 is KGHDR and CDR2 is SFDVKD. As DNA, the CDR3 is TGTGCCACCAGTGACTCGTGGGACAGGGGGCGCTTCCACAATGAGCAGTTCTTC. It specifies CATSDSWDRGRFHNEQFF.

This chain joins TRBV19 and TRBJ2-2; no clear D gene. The germline V gene has CDR1 LNHDA and CDR2 SQIVND (reference sequence). With 5 bases removed from V and 3 bases from J, the gap between germline ends came to 16 bases. This CDR3 contains 16 residues. CDR3 in DNA: TGTGCCAGTAGTCTCCAATTCTTGGAGCACACCGGGGAGCTGTTTTTT. Translation: CASSLQFLEHTGELFF.

The rearrangement links TRBV6-2 or TRBV6-3 to TRBJ2-7, with 10 bases aligning to TRBD2. CDR1 and CDR2 from the germline V gene are MNHEY and SVGEGT. V shed 2 bases, J shed 4 bases, and the junction held 5 bases outside the gene matches. CDR3 length: 15 amino acids. The CDR3 is CASSYAQRGGYEQYF. The CDR3 nucleotides are TGTGCCAGCAGTTACGCCCAGCGGGGGGGGTACGAGCAGTACTTC.

This chain joins TRBV1 and TRBJ2-2; the table names TRBD2, a call not compared with the DNA. TRBV1 is deemed a pseudogene. The CDR3 consists of 11 residues. CDR3 nucleotide sequence: TGCACCAGCGAGGTCACCGGGGAGCTGTTTTTT. Translating gives CTSEVTGELFF.

This clone was observed a few times. This chain links TRBV14 with TRBJ1-6; TRBD1 aligns across 8 bases. V was pared by 4 bases and J by 1 base, with 15 bases of the junction left unmatched. CDR1 SGHDN and CDR2 FVKESK come from the germline V gene. This CDR3 is built from 20 residues. CDR3 nucleotides: TGTGCCAGCAGCCTCCACTCCCCGACAGGGGCAATTTCCTATAATTCACCCCTCCACTTT. This gives the protein CASSLHSPTGAISYNSPLHF.

The V gene is TRBV19, the J gene TRBJ2-2; the match to TRBD1 covers 10 bases. Germline lookup yields CDR1 LNHDA and CDR2 SQIVND (reference sequence). This CDR3 is built from 17 residues. The ends lost 6 bases at V and 3 bases at J; junction bases unmatched: 10. The DNA of the CDR3 is TGTGCCAGTAGGGCCTGGGTTGGACAGGGGGACACCGGGGAGCTGTTTTTT. It specifies CASRAWVGQGDTGELFF. Combining the CDR3 with reference TRBV19 and TRBJ2-2 gives the whole variable domain DGGITQSPKYLFRKEGQNVTLSCEQNLNHDAMYWYRQDPGQGLRLIYYSQIVNDFQKGDIAEGYSVSREKKESFPLTVTSAQKNPTAFYLCASRAWVGQGDTGELFFGEGSRLTVL.

This chain uses TRBV7-7 with TRBJ2-5; tentatively, D is TRBD1 (5 bases). Germline CDR1 and CDR2: SSHAT and FNYEAQ (reference sequence). Between the trimmed V and J ends, which lost 0 bases and 1 base, there was a span of 15 bases. The CDR3 is 17 residues long. CDR3 protein: CASSLAFQGQPQETQYF. CDR3 DNA: TGTGCCAGCAGCTTAGCGTTTCAGGGTCAGCCCCAAGAGACCCAGTACTTC.

The chain employs TRBV6-1 and TRBJ1-5; a weak D match, TRBD1 (5 bases). The length of the CDR3 is 15 residues. Germline V CDR1 and CDR2: MNHNS, SASEGT. V lost 2 bases to trimming and J lost 2 bases, with 10 bases between them. The CDR3 coding sequence is TGTGCCAGCAGTGAAATGGGGCGTGGCAATCAGCCCCAGCATTTT. Translation: CASSEMGRGNQPQHF.

The chain employs TRBV9 and TRBJ2-7; 8 bases agree with TRBD2. Germline V gene sequence: CDR1 SGDLS, CDR2 YYNGEE. The CDR3 consists of 16 residues. Trimming took 0 bases from V and 7 from J; bases not matched to a gene: 12. The CDR3 reads CASSVAGTSSFGEQYF. DNA for the CDR3: TGTGCCAGCAGCGTAGCGGGGACTAGTTCTTTCGGGGAGCAGTACTTC.

With respect to this clone: This sample includes further DNA sequences coding for the same CDR3. J is TRBJ1-4 and V is TRBV7-9, with 9 positions matching TRBD1. This CDR3 contains 14 residues. Germline V CDR1 and CDR2: SEHNR, FQNEAQ (reference sequence). Trimming cost V 3 bases and J 8 bases; bases outside gene matches: 4. The CDR3 spells CASSLTGGGEKLFF. CDR3 coding DNA: TGTGCCAGCAGCTTGACAGGGGGTGGAGAAAAACTGTTTTTT.

The chain employs TRBV6-2 or TRBV6-3 and TRBJ2-1; 15 bases match TRBD2. V gave up 4 bases and J gave up 7 bases; unmatched junction bases: 8. This CDR3 is built from 17 residues. The germline CDR1 and CDR2 sequences are MNHEY and SVGEGT. The CDR3 reads CASSSRTSGGVKNEQFF. CDR3 bases: TGTGCCAGCAGTTCCAGGACTAGCGGGGGGGTCAAGAATGAGCAGTTCTTC.

In DNA form, the CDR3 reads TGTGCCAGCAGTTACATGGACAGCATCACCGGGGAGCTGTTTTTT. Its translation is CASSYMDSITGELFF. The J gene is TRBJ2-2, the V gene TRBV6-2 or TRBV6-3; D might be TRBD1 (6 bases). CDR1 MNHEY and CDR2 SVGEGT come from the germline V gene. This CDR3 has 15 amino acids. V was clipped by 2 bases and J by 4 bases, with 11 bases between them.

This sequence joins TRBV28 and TRBJ2-5; tentatively, D is TRBD2 (7 bases). The CDR3 runs to 15 residues. V lost 5 bases, J lost 3 bases, and 16 bases lay in between. Germline V gene data show CDR1 as MDHEN and CDR2 as SYDVKM. CDR3 nucleotides: TGTGCCAGCAGTGAGGGCCGGGGGGCGGAAGAGACCCAGTACTTC. Its protein is CASSEGRGAEETQYF. Based on the CDR3 plus reference TRBV28 and TRBJ2-5, the full variable domain is DVKVTQSSRYLVKRTGEKVFLECVQDMDHENMFWYRQDPGLGLRLIYFSYDVKMKEKGDIPEGYSVSREKKERFSLILESASTNQTSMYLCASSEGRGAEETQYFGPGTRLLVL.

The V call is TRBV5-1, the J call TRBJ2-2; 7 bases align to TRBD1. Trimming took 8 bases from V and 0 from J; bases not matched to a gene: 7. This CDR3 spans 15 amino acids. Germline V gene sequence: CDR1 SGHRS, CDR2 YFSETQ. DNA for the CDR3: TGCGCCAGTAATACCGGGACAGCGAACACCGGGGAGCTGTTTTTT. Translated: CASNTGTANTGELFF.